The text below deals with one TCR beta chain. Its target is not known. V was pared by 0 bases and J by 7 bases, with 7 bases of the junction left unmatched. Germline V CDR1 and CDR2: SGHRS, YFSETQ. CDR3 length: 16 residues. Generated by immunoSEQ multiplex PCR, the TCRdb table keeps only in-frame clones and is missing some. There are 95,000 to 130,000 clones in the sample; approximately 90% occur only once, and around 1.4% lies in the top ten. The sample comes from a study of T cell responses to AZD1222 COVID-19 vaccine. Study-wide results and limits: White British people made up most donors, females outnumbered males, and clonal diversity was possibly underestimated.

The input for sequencing was peripheral blood, taken 28 days after the second AZD1222 dose. The receptor was derived from an adult who received the AZD1222 COVID-19 vaccine. V is TRBV5-1 and J is TRBJ1-6, with 7 positions matching TRBD1. The CDR3 DNA reads TGCGCCAGCAGCTTGGGAAGGGGGCCGGGGAATTCACCCCTCCACTTT. Translated, it gives CASSLGRGPGNSPLHF.